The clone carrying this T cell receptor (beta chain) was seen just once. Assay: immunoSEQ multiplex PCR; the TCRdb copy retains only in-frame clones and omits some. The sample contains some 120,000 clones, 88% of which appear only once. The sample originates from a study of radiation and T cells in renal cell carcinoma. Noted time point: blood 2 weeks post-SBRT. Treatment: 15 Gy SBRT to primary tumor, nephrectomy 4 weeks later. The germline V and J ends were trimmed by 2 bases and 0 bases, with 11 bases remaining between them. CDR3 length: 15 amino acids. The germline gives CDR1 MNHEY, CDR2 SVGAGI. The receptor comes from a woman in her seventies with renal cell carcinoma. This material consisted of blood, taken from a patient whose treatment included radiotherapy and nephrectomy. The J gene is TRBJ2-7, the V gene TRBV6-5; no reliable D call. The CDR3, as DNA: TGTGCCAGCAGTTACGGGCCGAAATCCTCCTACGAGCAGTACTTC. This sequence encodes CASSYGPKSSYEQYF.